These 25 T cell receptor beta chains share one sample of origin, sequenced in a study of T cell responses to AZD1222 COVID-19 vaccine. Produced via immunoSEQ multiplex PCR; TCRdb's table is partial and in-frame only. The sample records 150,000 to 200,000 clones, over 90% being singletons. The material sequenced was peripheral blood, taken on day 0 of AZD1222 vaccination. The receptors derive from an adult in good health.

This chain links TRBV30 with TRBJ1-1; D might be TRBD1 (5 bases). V shed 4 bases and J shed 8 bases, with 17 bases lying between them. Looked up from germline, CDR1 is GTSNPN and CDR2 is SVGIG (reference sequence). The CDR3 is 13 residues long. The CDR3 loop is CAWKGRLNLEAFF. In nucleotides, the CDR3 is TGTGCCTGGAAGGGACGGTTGAACTTGGAAGCTTTCTTT. The entire variable domain, with the rest obtained from reference TRBV30 and TRBJ1-1, is as follows: SQTIHQWPATLVQPVGSPLSLECTVEGTSNPNLYWYRQAAGRGLQLLFYSVGIGQISSEVPQNLSASRPQDRQFILSSKKLLLSDSGFYLCAWKGRLNLEAFFGQGTRLTVV.

V gene TRBV19 combines with J gene TRBJ1-6, with D tentatively TRBD1 (5 bases). The CDR3 spans 15 residues. Germline V lookup: CDR1 LNHDA, CDR2 SQIVND (reference sequence). Trimming removed 5 bases at V and 5 bases at J, with 13 bases between. The CDR3 DNA is TGTGCCAGTAGTCGGTTCGGAGGGGATAATTCACCCCTCCACTTT. It is translated as CASSRFGGDNSPLHF.

The chain joins TRBV4-3 to TRBJ2-3; 7 bases map to TRBD2. Trimming at V came to 1 base and at J to 3 bases, leaving 7 bases not matched to a gene. Germline CDR1 and CDR2: LGHNA and YSLEER. The CDR3 extends over 16 amino acids. The CDR3 spells CASSQAVAGVTDTQYF. The CDR3 region has the DNA TGCGCCAGCAGCCAAGCTGTGGCGGGGGTGACAGATACGCAGTATTTT.

This chain connects TRBV2 to TRBJ2-4; TRBD1 aligns across 9 bases. The germline V gene has CDR1 SNHLY and CDR2 FYNNEI. CDR3 length: 18 residues. Trimming at V came to 6 bases and at J to 8 bases, leaving 20 bases not matched to a gene. This CDR3 is CASRDPQGDRVRRYIQYF. The CDR3 nucleotides are TGTGCCAGCAGGGATCCCCAGGGGGACAGGGTCCGCAGATACATTCAGTACTTC. The whole variable domain, remainder taken from reference TRBV2 and TRBJ2-4, is EPEVTQTPSHQVTQMGQEVILRCVPISNHLYFYWYRQILGQKVEFLVSFYNNEISEKSEIFDDQFSVERPDGSNFTLKIRSTKLEDSAMYFCASRDPQGDRVRRYIQYFGAGTRLSVL.

V and J are TRBV12-3 or TRBV12-4 and TRBJ2-2; TRBD1 is a possible D gene (6 bases). Between the trimmed V and J ends, which lost 7 bases and 1 base, there was a span of 7 bases. CDR3 length equals 13 residues. CDR3 bases: TGTGCCAGCAAACAGGGGAACACCGGGGAGCTGTTTTTT. Amino acid sequence: CASKQGNTGELFF.

In its sample, this clone was seen a few times. The rearrangement joins TRBV2 to TRBJ2-7; tentatively, D is TRBD2 (6 bases). The ends were cut back, 8 bases at V and 6 bases at J, with 11 bases in the middle. The CDR3 runs 11 residues. In germline, CDR1 is SNHLY, CDR2 FYNNEI. CDR3 DNA sequence: TGTGCCAGCGGGTGGAGGGGCGAGCAGTACTTC. Amino acid sequence: CASGWRGEQYF.

The CDR3 sequence is CASSSTSTGSHAQPQHF. The CDR3 DNA sequence: TGTGCCAGCAGCTCCACCTCTACAGGGTCCCATGCCCAGCCCCAGCATTTT. V is TRBV7-9 and J is TRBJ1-5; possibly TRBD1 for D (6 bases). Trimming removed 4 bases from V and 7 bases from J, with 23 bases in between. Germline-derived CDR1 and CDR2 are SEHNR and FQNEAQ (reference sequence). The CDR3 sequence is 17 residues long. Looking up the rest from reference TRBV7-9 and TRBJ1-5 gives the full variable domain: DTGVSQNPRHKITKRGQNVTFRCDPISEHNRLYWYRQTLGQGPEFLTYFQNEAQLEKSRLLSDRFSAERPKGSFSTLEIQRTEQGDSAMYLCASSSTSTGSHAQPQHFGDGTRLSIL.

This clone has only one observation. The chain links TRBV12-2 to TRBJ2-1; the table's D call TRBD2 went unverified against the DNA. TRBV12-2 represents a pseudogene. The CDR3 is made up of 16 amino acids. DNA for the CDR3: TGTGCAAGTCGCTTAGAGGGACTAGCGGCCTACAATGAGCAGTTCTTC. Protein sequence: CASRLEGLAAYNEQFF.

The J gene is TRBJ1-4, the V gene TRBV28; 9 bases match TRBD1. Germline V gene lookup returns CDR1 MDHEN and CDR2 SYDVKM. V was clipped by 6 bases and J by 8 bases; unmatched bases: 10. The CDR3 has 15 amino acids. CDR3 sequence reads: CASSSPGQGEEKLFF. As DNA, the CDR3 is TGTGCCAGCAGCTCCCCGGGACAGGGAGAGGAAAAACTGTTTTTT.

A note on this clone: The same CDR3 arises from other DNA sequences in this sample as well. The chain recombines TRBV7-9 with TRBJ2-1; possible D gene TRBD2, 5 bases. CDR1 and CDR2 (germline): SEHNR, FQNEAQ (reference sequence). V dropped 0 bases and J dropped 6 bases, with 6 bases sitting between them. The CDR3 is made up of 13 amino acids. CDR3 region: CASSLAGVNEQFF. Written as DNA, the CDR3 is TGTGCCAGCAGCTTAGCCGGGGTCAATGAGCAGTTCTTC.

This clone has only a few counts. The CDR3 DNA is TGTGCCACCAGCAGAGACGGGGCGGGGTCCTACAATGAGCAGTTCTTC. Translated, it gives CATSRDGAGSYNEQFF. The chain combines TRBV15 with TRBJ2-1; D possibly corresponds to TRBD2 (6 bases). V was clipped by 0 bases and J by 1 base, with 10 bases between them. This CDR3 comprises 16 residues. Germline V lookup: CDR1 LNHNV, CDR2 YYDKDF (reference sequence). The variable domain in full, completed from reference TRBV15 and TRBJ2-1, reads DAMVIQNPRYQVTQFGKPVTLSCSQTLNHNVMYWYQQKSSQAPKLLFHYYDKDFNNEADTPDNFQSRRPNTSFCFLDIRSPGLGDTAMYLCATSRDGAGSYNEQFFGPGTRLTVL.

V is TRBV10-3 and J is TRBJ2-7; D is unclear. Germline V gives CDR1 ENHRY, CDR2 SYGVKD. V lost 0 bases to trimming and J lost 4 bases, with 10 bases between them. CDR3 size: 14 residues. Here the CDR3 DNA reads TGTGCCATCAGTGAGTCGAGTCAGAAATACGAGCAGTACTTC. Protein: CAISESSQKYEQYF.

This sequence joins TRBV5-1 and TRBJ2-6; unclear D gene. This CDR3 region has 14 residues. V was pared by 0 bases and J by 1 base, with 2 bases between. From germline, CDR1 is SGHRS and CDR2 YFSETQ. This chain's CDR3 is CASSLDSGANVLTF. The DNA for the CDR3 is TGCGCCAGCAGCTTGGATTCTGGGGCCAACGTCCTGACTTTC.

The rearrangement uses TRBV15 and TRBJ1-2; the D is unclear. Germline CDR1 LNHNV, CDR2 YYDKDF (reference sequence). CDR3 size: 14 residues. The V and J ends lost 3 bases and 7 bases respectively, with 15 bases between them. The CDR3 loop is CATSRGLGIFGYTF. For the CDR3, the DNA is TGTGCCACCAGCAGGGGTTTAGGGATTTTTGGCTACACCTTC. The entire variable domain, with the rest obtained from reference TRBV15 and TRBJ1-2, is as follows: DAMVIQNPRYQVTQFGKPVTLSCSQTLNHNVMYWYQQKSSQAPKLLFHYYDKDFNNEADTPDNFQSRRPNTSFCFLDIRSPGLGDTAMYLCATSRGLGIFGYTFGSGTRLTVV.

The chain combines TRBV5-1 with TRBJ1-2, with D maybe TRBD1 (5 bases). V was shortened by 0 bases and J by 3 bases, with 12 bases between the two germline ends. The CDR3 is 15 residues long. Germline loops: CDR1 SGHRS, CDR2 YFSETQ. In DNA form, the CDR3 reads TGCGCCAGCAGCTTGGAAACTACAGGATACTATGGCTACACCTTC. It codes for CASSLETTGYYGYTF.

The chain uses TRBV4-1 and TRBJ2-1, with 7 nucleotides matching TRBD2. Germline loops: CDR1 MGHRA, CDR2 YSYEKL. Trimming took 0 bases from V and 5 from J; bases not matched to a gene: 7. CDR3 length: 16 amino acids. CDR3: CASSQDQLALDNEQFF. For the CDR3, the DNA is TGCGCCAGCAGCCAAGATCAACTAGCGCTTGACAATGAGCAGTTCTTC.

The rearrangement joins TRBV6-2 or TRBV6-3 to TRBJ1-5; the match to TRBD1 covers 7 bases. The CDR3 is 15 residues long. Germline lookup yields CDR1 MNHEY and CDR2 SVGEGT. Unmatched junction bases numbered 9, after V lost 5 bases and J lost 5 bases. The CDR3 region has the DNA TGTGCCAGCAGTGGGCAGCCGACAGGGTATCAGCCCCAGCATTTT. Its protein product is CASSGQPTGYQPQHF.

The CDR3 sequence: CASSPFHEGTQYF. CDR3 DNA: TGTGCCAGCTCACCATTCCACGAGGGGACCCAGTACTTC. The rearrangement links TRBV18 to TRBJ2-5, with D perhaps TRBD2 (5 bases). The germline CDR1 and CDR2 sequences are KGHSH and LQKENI. This CDR3 is 13 amino acids long. V was pared by 2 bases and J by 7 bases, with 11 bases between.

This clone has just a few counts. The rearrangement links TRBV5-6 to TRBJ1-2; the D gene is possibly TRBD1 (5 bases). CDR1 is SGHDT, CDR2 YYEEEE, per germline. V lost 4 bases to trimming and J lost 6 bases, with 10 bases between them. This CDR3 has 12 amino acids. The CDR3 DNA follows: TGTGCCAGCAGCACCCGGGACCATGGCTACACCTTC. This sequence encodes CASSTRDHGYTF.

The V call is TRBV5-1, the J call TRBJ1-2; D possibly corresponds to TRBD1 (5 bases). V was pared by 2 bases and J by 6 bases, with 17 bases between. The CDR3 length is 15 residues. The germline V gene has CDR1 SGHRS and CDR2 YFSETQ. The CDR3 DNA reads as TGCGCCAGCAGCTTAACGGTTAGGGGTGACGATGGCTACACCTTC. Translated, it gives CASSLTVRGDDGYTF. Looking up the rest from reference TRBV5-1 and TRBJ1-2 gives the full variable domain: KAGVTQTPRYLIKTRGQQVTLSCSPISGHRSVSWYQQTPGQGLQFLFEYFSETQRNKGNFPGRFSGRQFSNSRSEMNVSTLELGDSALYLCASSLTVRGDDGYTFGSGTRLTVV.

CDR3 bases: TGTGCCAGCAGCCAGATACAGGGTATTGAGCAGTTCTTC. Translating gives CASSQIQGIEQFF. The chain joins TRBV7-2 to TRBJ2-1; tentative D call: TRBD1 (6 bases). The CDR3 has 13 amino acids. Looked up from germline, CDR1 is SGHTA and CDR2 is FQGNSA. V shed 5 bases and J shed 9 bases, with 14 bases lying between them. The complete variable domain, with remaining parts taken from reference TRBV7-2 and TRBJ2-1, reads GAGVSQSPSNKVTEKGKDVELRCDPISGHTALYWYRQSLGQGLEFLIYFQGNSAPDKSGLPSDRFSAERTGGSVSTLTIQRTQQEDSAVYLCASSQIQGIEQFFGPGTRLTVL.

There are a few counts of this clone. The J gene is TRBJ1-4, the V gene TRBV30; D is unresolved. Trimming took 1 base from V and 1 from J, leaving 10 bases between them. The CDR3 is 15 amino acids. CDR1 and CDR2 (germline): GTSNPN, SVGIG (reference sequence). The CDR3 reads CAWSEVRGTNEKLFF. The CDR3 DNA sequence: TGTGCCTGGAGTGAGGTTAGAGGAACTAATGAAAAACTGTTTTTT.

This chain links TRBV27 with TRBJ1-6; 7 positions match TRBD1. V shed 4 bases and J 6 bases; nucleotides not matched to a gene: 0. Germline CDR1 reads MNHEY; CDR2 reads SMNVEV (reference sequence). The CDR3 runs to 13 residues. The CDR3 spells CASSYRGNSPLHF. CDR3 nucleotide sequence: TGTGCCAGCAGTTACAGGGGTAATTCACCCCTCCACTTT.

The rearrangement uses TRBV7-8 and TRBJ1-1, with D unclear. This CDR3 contains 13 residues. CDR1 SGHVS and CDR2 FQNEAQ come from the germline V gene. V was trimmed by 2 bases and J by 2 bases, leaving 6 bases between them. The CDR3 region has the DNA TGTGCCAGCAGCTTACTGGGTAACACTGAAGCTTTCTTT. It encodes CASSLLGNTEAFF.

The chain uses TRBV24-1 and TRBJ2-3; D gene ambiguous. Germline V gene lookup returns CDR1 KGHDR and CDR2 SFDVKD. The CDR3 has 14 amino acids. Deletions cut 0 bases from V and 2 bases from J, with 5 bases between. The CDR3 DNA sequence: TGTGCCACCAGTGATTTGGGGGTCACAGATACGCAGTATTTT. Encoded protein: CATSDLGVTDTQYF.